This record looks at one TCR beta chain sequence and its context. Using immunoSEQ multiplex PCR, the repertoire was profiled, and TCRdb retains in-frame clones only, with some absent. The table has under 1,900,000 clones, 98% seen once. CDR3 length equals 14 residues. V was cut by 2 bases and J by 8 bases, with 13 bases left in between. The germline V gene has CDR1 WNHNN and CDR2 SYGVQD (reference sequence). The sample is drawn from a study of shared clonotypes between healthy human individuals. The chain carries TRBV10-1 and TRBJ2-4; tentatively, D is TRBD1 or TRBD2 (6 bases each). The sequence was collected from a man aged 25-40 years in good health. The specimen sequenced was naive CD4+ T cells sorted from blood. Subset denoted: CD45RA+ positively selected. The CDR3 DNA follows: TGCGCCAGCAGTGAGGGGGGGCCGGGGGACATTCAGTACTTC. It codes for CASSEGGPGDIQYF.